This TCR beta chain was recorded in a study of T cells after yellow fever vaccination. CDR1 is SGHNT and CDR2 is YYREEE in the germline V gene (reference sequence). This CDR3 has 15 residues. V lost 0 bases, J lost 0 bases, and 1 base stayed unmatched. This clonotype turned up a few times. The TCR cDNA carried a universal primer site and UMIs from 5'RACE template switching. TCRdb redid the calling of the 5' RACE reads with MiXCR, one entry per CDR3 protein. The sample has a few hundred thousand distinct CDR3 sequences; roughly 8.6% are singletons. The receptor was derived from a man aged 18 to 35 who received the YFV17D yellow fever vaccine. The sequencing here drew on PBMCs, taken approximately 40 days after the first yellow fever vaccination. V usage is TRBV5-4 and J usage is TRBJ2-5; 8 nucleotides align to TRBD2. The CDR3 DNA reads TGTGCCAGCAGCTTGGCTAGCGGGTACCAAGAGACCCAGTACTTC. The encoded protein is CASSLASGYQETQYF.